The clone carrying this TCR beta chain occurred a few times. Its specificity is unknown. The data stem from a study of T-cell reconstitution after alpha-beta-depleted transplantation in children. General study results and limits: T-cell counts and diversity at one year following transplant were attributed mainly to newly produced T cells.

Trimming stripped 1 base from V and 6 bases from J, with 5 bases between. The CDR3 consists of 11 residues. Per germline, CDR1 DFQATT and CDR2 SNEGSKA (reference sequence). A TCRbeta library incorporating unique molecular identifiers was prepared. TCRdb ran MiXCR on the PCR reads and lists one entry per CDR3 protein. The sample yields 80,000 or so distinct CDR3 sequences, 12% to 15% seen once. V usage is TRBV20-1 and J usage is TRBJ2-3; D gene unclear. Source: PBMCs, mostly from graft donor cells, taken 180 days after TCRalphabeta/CD19-depleted stem cell transplant. The sequence derives from a male patient between 2 and 9 years old who had a stem cell transplant for acute lymphoblastic leukemia, so the T cells may come from the graft donor. CDR3 sequence: CSARVWDTQYF. The CDR3 DNA follows: TGCAGTGCTAGAGTTTGGGATACGCAGTATTTT.